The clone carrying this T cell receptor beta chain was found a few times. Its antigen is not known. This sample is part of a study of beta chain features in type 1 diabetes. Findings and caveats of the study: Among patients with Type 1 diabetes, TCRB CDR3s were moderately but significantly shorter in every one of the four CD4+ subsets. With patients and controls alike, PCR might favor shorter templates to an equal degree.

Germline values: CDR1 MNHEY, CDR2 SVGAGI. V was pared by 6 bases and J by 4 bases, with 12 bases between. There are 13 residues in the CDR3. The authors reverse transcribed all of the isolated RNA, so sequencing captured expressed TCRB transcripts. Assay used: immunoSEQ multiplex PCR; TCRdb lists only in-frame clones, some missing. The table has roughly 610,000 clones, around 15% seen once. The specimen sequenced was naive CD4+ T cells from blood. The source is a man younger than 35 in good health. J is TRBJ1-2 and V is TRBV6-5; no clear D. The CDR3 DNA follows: TGTGCCAGCAGCCGAAGACCGAGCTATGGCTACACCTTC. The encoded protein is CASSRRPSYGYTF.